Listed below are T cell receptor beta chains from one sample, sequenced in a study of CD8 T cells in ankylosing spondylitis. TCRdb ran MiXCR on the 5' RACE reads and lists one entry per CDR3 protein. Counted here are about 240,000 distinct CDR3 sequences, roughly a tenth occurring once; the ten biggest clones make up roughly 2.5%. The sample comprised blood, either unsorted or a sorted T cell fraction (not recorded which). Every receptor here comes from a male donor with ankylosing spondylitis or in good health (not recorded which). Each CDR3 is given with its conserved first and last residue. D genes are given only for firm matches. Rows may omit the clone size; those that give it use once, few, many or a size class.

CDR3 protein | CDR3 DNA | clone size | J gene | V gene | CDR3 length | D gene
CASSLGTDAQYF | TGCGCCAGCAGCTTAGGCACAGATGCGCAGTATTTT | . | TRBJ2-3 | TRBV5-1 | 12 | .
CASSYSFNEQFF | TGCGCCAGCAGCTACTCCTTTAATGAGCAGTTCTTC | . | TRBJ2-1 | TRBV5-1 | 12 | .
CASSLSSGGAGTEAFF | TGTGCCAGCAGTTTATCGTCAGGGGGCGCGGGCACTGAAGCTTTCTTT | . | TRBJ1-1 | TRBV27 | 16 | TRBD1
CASSFPGRTYNEQFF | TGTGCCAGCAGTTTCCCGGGTCGAACCTACAATGAGCAGTTCTTC | many | TRBJ2-1 | TRBV12-3/TRBV12-4 | 15 | .
CSARRTASNQPQHF | TGCAGTGCTAGAAGGACAGCTAGCAATCAGCCCCAGCATTTT | many | TRBJ1-5 | TRBV20-1 | 14 | .
CASSFAPPRGVYGYTF | TGTGCCAGCAGTTTTGCCCCCCCCAGGGGAGTCTATGGCTACACCTTC | few | TRBJ1-2 | TRBV6-5 | 16 | .
CASSVVRDLSGANVLTF | TGTGCCAGCAGCGTAGTTCGGGACCTCTCTGGGGCCAACGTCCTGACTTTC | many | TRBJ2-6 | TRBV9 | 17 | .
CASSLTGTLESEAFF | TGTGCCAGCAGTTTAACCGGGACTCTTGAATCTGAAGCTTTCTTT | . | TRBJ1-1 | TRBV12-3/TRBV12-4 | 15 | .
CASSQVNPGELFF | TGTGCCAGCAGCCAAGTTAACCCCGGGGAGCTGTTTTTT | many | TRBJ2-2 | TRBV3-1 | 13 | .
CATRRDNTYEQYF | TGTGCCACCAGACGGGACAATACCTACGAGCAGTACTTC | many | TRBJ2-7 | TRBV15 | 13 | .
CASSFAQGAGELFF | TGTGCCAGCAGCTTTGCGCAAGGGGCCGGGGAGCTGTTTTTT | few | TRBJ2-2 | TRBV7-9 | 14 | .
CASSYLGWQSSNQPQHF | TGTGCCAGCAGTTACCTGGGGTGGCAATCTAGCAATCAGCCCCAGCATTTT | many | TRBJ1-5 | TRBV6-2/TRBV6-3 | 17 | .
CASSFRGRDEQYF | TGTGCCAGCAGCTTCCGGGGCCGGGACGAGCAGTACTTC | many | TRBJ2-7 | TRBV5-4 | 13 | .
CASSSRINREGGTDTQYF | TGTGCCAGCAGCTCAAGGATCAACAGGGAAGGCGGCACAGATACGCAGTATTTT | many | TRBJ2-3 | TRBV7-9 | 18 | .
CASSRSGLSSYNEQFF | TGTGCCAGCAGTCGCTCGGGTTTAAGCTCCTACAATGAGCAGTTCTTC | few | TRBJ2-1 | TRBV27 | 16 | .
CSAEDGAPTDTQYF | TGCAGTGCTGAAGATGGTGCGCCCACAGATACGCAGTATTTT | many | TRBJ2-3 | TRBV20-1 | 14 | .
CASRLTRAYGNTIYF | TGTGCCAGCAGGCTAACAAGAGCCTATGGAAACACCATATATTTT | . | TRBJ1-3 | TRBV12-3/TRBV12-4 | 15 | .
CAISESRQSSYGYTF | TGTGCCATCAGTGAGTCGCGGCAGAGTAGCTATGGCTACACCTTC | few | TRBJ1-2 | TRBV10-3 | 15 | .
CATSAWGSLGNNEQFF | TGTGCCACCAGCGCCTGGGGGAGTTTAGGGAACAATGAGCAGTTCTTC | many | TRBJ2-1 | TRBV15 | 16 | .
CASSQGQGSSGYTF | TGTGCCAGCAGTCAGGGACAGGGGTCTTCTGGCTACACCTTC | . | TRBJ1-2 | TRBV2 | 14 | TRBD1
CASRKTGTNYGYTF | TGTGCCAGCAGAAAAACAGGTACCAACTATGGCTACACCTTC | many | TRBJ1-2 | TRBV13 | 14 | .
CSASLSWQGNTEAFF | TGCAGTGCTAGTCTTTCGTGGCAGGGGAACACTGAAGCTTTCTTT | many | TRBJ1-1 | TRBV20-1 | 15 | .
CASSYSGGTQYF | TGTGCCAGCAGTTACTCGGGGGGGACCCAGTACTTC | few | TRBJ2-5 | TRBV6-2/TRBV6-3 | 12 | .
CASSLDRGGTDTQYF | TGTGCCAGCAGCCTGGACCGGGGAGGAACAGATACGCAGTATTTT | many | TRBJ2-3 | TRBV6-1 | 15 | .
CASKFVGPGTGNQPQHF | TGTGCCAGCAAGTTCGTGGGACCCGGGACAGGGAATCAGCCCCAGCATTTT | many | TRBJ1-5 | TRBV12-3/TRBV12-4 | 17 | TRBD1
CASSPSYFGGTVTDTQYF | TGTGCCAGCAGCCCCTCATACTTTGGGGGGACAGTCACAGATACGCAGTATTTT | many | TRBJ2-3 | TRBV11-1 | 18 | .
CASSARGNEQFF | TGTGCCAGCAGCGCCCGAGGCAATGAGCAGTTCTTC | many | TRBJ2-1 | TRBV7-6 | 12 | .
CASSLVGHEQYF | TGCGCCAGCAGCTTGGTAGGTCACGAGCAGTACTTC | many | TRBJ2-7 | TRBV5-1 | 12 | .
CASSLTGAGDTQYF | TGTGCCAGCAGTTTAACGGGAGCGGGTGATACGCAGTATTTT | many | TRBJ2-3 | TRBV12-3/TRBV12-4 | 14 | .
CASSLLLGYPGELFF | TGTGCCAGCAGCTTATTACTAGGTTATCCCGGGGAGCTGTTTTTT | many | TRBJ2-2 | TRBV7-9 | 15 | .
CASSQRGAGGRSYNEQFF | TGTGCCAGCAGCCAACGGGGAGCGGGGGGGCGATCCTACAATGAGCAGTTCTTC | many | TRBJ2-1 | TRBV3-1 | 18 | TRBD2
CSASVSGPGELFF | TGCAGTGCTAGTGTATCTGGGCCCGGGGAGCTGTTTTTT | many | TRBJ2-2 | TRBV20-1 | 13 | .
CASSRGEKGSDTQYF | TGCGCCAGCAGCCGGGGGGAGAAAGGGTCAGATACGCAGTATTTT | many | TRBJ2-3 | TRBV5-1 | 15 | TRBD2
CSASRQEVGQPQHF | TGCAGTGCCTCCAGACAGGAGGTCGGTCAGCCCCAGCATTTT | many | TRBJ1-5 | TRBV20-1 | 14 | .
CASSFPPGTPSNTGELFF | TGTGCCAGCAGCTTTCCCCCCGGGACACCTTCGAACACCGGGGAGCTGTTTTTT | . | TRBJ2-2 | TRBV11-1 | 18 | .
CASSLSATSGGAYEQYF | TGTGCCAGCAGCTTATCAGCCACTAGCGGGGGGGCTTACGAGCAGTACTTC | few | TRBJ2-7 | TRBV7-9 | 17 | TRBD2
CASSQSPGGGGFNEQFF | TGTGCCAGCAGCCAAAGCCCCGGTGGCGGGGGGTTCAATGAGCAGTTCTTC | many | TRBJ2-1 | TRBV3-1 | 17 | TRBD2
CASSKAGTSYEQYF | TGTGCCAGCAGCAAAGCTGGGACATCCTACGAGCAGTACTTC | many | TRBJ2-7 | TRBV7-8 | 14 | .
CASSPPGENSPLHF | TGTGCCAGCAGTCCCCCGGGGGAAAATTCACCCCTCCACTTT | few | TRBJ1-6 | TRBV12-3/TRBV12-4 | 14 | .
CASSLAAEQFF | TGCGCCAGCAGCTTGGCAGCGGAGCAGTTCTTC | . | TRBJ2-1 | TRBV5-1 | 11 | .
CASSLAPGLEYNEQFF | TGTGCCAGCAGCTTAGCCCCGGGACTAGAATACAATGAGCAGTTCTTC | many | TRBJ2-1 | TRBV7-8 | 16 | TRBD2
CASSQARGTEAFF | TGTGCCAGCAGCCAAGCTAGGGGCACTGAAGCTTTCTTT | many | TRBJ1-1 | TRBV4-2 | 13 | .
CSVARWGAQYF | TGCAGCGTTGCTAGGTGGGGGGCCCAGTACTTC | many | TRBJ2-5 | TRBV29-1 | 11 | .
CSASGRGLAEAFF | TGCAGTGCTAGTGGCAGGGGCCTCGCTGAAGCTTTCTTT | many | TRBJ1-1 | TRBV20-1 | 13 | .
CASSEGPGGGYTF | TGTGCCAGCAGTGAAGGTCCCGGGGGAGGCTACACCTTC | many | TRBJ1-2 | TRBV2 | 13 | .
CASSSRNTDTQYF | TGTGCCAGCAGCTCGCGGAACACAGATACGCAGTATTTT | few | TRBJ2-3 | TRBV7-2 | 13 | .
CASSPSQASGTLFF | TGTGCCAGCAGCCCCTCCCAGGCTTCGGGAACACTGTTTTTT | . | TRBJ1-4 | TRBV6-1 | 14 | .
CASSLASPPGLGDF | TGTGCCAGCAGCTTAGCTTCCCCTCCCGGACTAGGGGACTTC | . | TRBJ2-5 | TRBV7-9 | 14 | TRBD2